What follows are 18 T cell receptor beta chains derived from one specimen sequenced in a study of monozygotic twins with inflammatory bowel disease. No DNA is given; TCRdb re-called the 5' RACE reads and lists each CDR3 protein once. This table holds approximately 160,000 distinct CDR3 sequences. Source material: blood. The receptors originated from a human donor with ulcerative colitis or Crohn's disease, or a healthy co-twin of an affected twin (not recorded which).

The rearrangement uses TRBV7-2 and TRBJ2-7; the TRBD1 assignment by TCRdb is unverifiable without DNA. This CDR3 contains 13 residues. The germline V gene encodes CDR1 SGHTA and CDR2 FQGNSA. CDR3 protein: CASSQTGTYEQYF.

The J gene is TRBJ2-3, the V gene TRBV7-3; TCRdb returns TRBD2, unconfirmable since there is no DNA. Germline CDR1 SGHTA, CDR2 FQGTGA. The CDR3 runs to 14 residues. The CDR3 loop reads CASRRGLGIDTQYF.

The chain's CDR3 is CASSVRGGRTDTQYF. The V call is TRBV6-1, the J call TRBJ2-3; as DNA is missing, the TRBD1 call by TCRdb cannot be tested. CDR1 is MNHNS and CDR2 is SASEGT in the germline V gene. The CDR3 consists of 15 residues.

This chain connects TRBV24-1 to TRBJ2-1; TCRdb's D call of TRBD1 is untestable without DNA. This CDR3 region has 15 residues. From germline, CDR1 is KGHDR and CDR2 SFDVKD. CDR3 loop: CATSDLAGPRGEQFF.

The chain links TRBV10-3 to TRBJ2-5; the D gene TCRdb calls, TRBD2, cannot be checked with no DNA. The CDR3 extends over 14 amino acids. Germline lookup yields CDR1 ENHRY and CDR2 SYGVKD. The CDR3 reads CAISEGPEDGAQYF.

This rearrangement joins TRBV12-5 to TRBJ2-1; absent DNA, TCRdb's TRBD2 call cannot be checked. In germline, CDR1 is LGHNT, CDR2 FRNRAP. This CDR3 has 16 residues. The CDR3 sequence: CASGLGLAGGRNEQFF.

This sequence joins TRBV7-6 and TRBJ2-7; lacking DNA, the TRBD2 call made by TCRdb goes unchecked. The CDR3 contains 14 residues. Per the germline V gene, CDR1 is SGHVS and CDR2 is FNYEAQ. The CDR3 loop is CASSSTSVQTEQYF.

The chain links TRBV25-1 to TRBJ2-3; TCRdb's D call of TRBD2 is untestable without DNA. CDR1 is MGHDK and CDR2 is SYGVNS in the germline V gene. The CDR3 sequence is 15 residues long. The CDR3 spells CASSNEGRSTDTQYF.

This chain connects TRBV3-1 to TRBJ2-2. This CDR3 spans 15 amino acids. CDR1 is LGHDT, CDR2 YNNKEL, per germline (reference sequence). CDR3 sequence reads: CASSQGHANTGELFF.

The chain employs TRBV5-1 and TRBJ2-5; absent DNA, TCRdb's TRBD2 call cannot be checked. The germline V gene encodes CDR1 SGHRS and CDR2 YFSETQ. The CDR3 sequence is 14 residues long. CDR3 in amino acids: CASSLAGVGETQYF.

The rearrangement joins TRBV12-3 or TRBV12-4 to TRBJ2-2; TCRdb designates TRBD2, a call that cannot be tested without DNA. The CDR3 is made up of 14 amino acids. CDR3: CASSSRTSTGELFF.

The J gene is TRBJ2-3, the V gene TRBV6-2 or TRBV6-3. This CDR3 spans 16 amino acids. Germline lookup yields CDR1 MNHEY and CDR2 SVGEGT. CDR3 protein: CASSYIFSPSTDTQYF.

The V gene is TRBV7-6, the J gene TRBJ2-7; TCRdb's D call, TRBD2, is unchecked because there is no DNA. The length of the CDR3 is 16 residues. Germline V gene lookup returns CDR1 SGHVS and CDR2 FNYEAQ. The CDR3: CASRRLAGGQDYEQYF.

The V gene is TRBV20-1, the J gene TRBJ2-5; as DNA is missing, the TRBD2 call by TCRdb cannot be tested. The CDR3 loop spans 14 amino acids. Germline assignment: CDR1 DFQATT and CDR2 SNEGSKA (reference sequence). This CDR3 reads CSAHFGRGQETQYF.

The chain couples TRBV24-1 to TRBJ2-2. This CDR3 spans 15 amino acids. CDR1 is KGHDR, CDR2 SFDVKD, per germline. The CDR3 reads CATSDVKGNTGELFF.

The chain employs TRBV5-6 and TRBJ1-2; the D call from TCRdb, TRBD1, cannot be confirmed without DNA. The germline CDR1 and CDR2 sequences are SGHDT and YYEEEE. The CDR3 covers 16 residues. The CDR3 region is CASSLGAGGPNYGYTF.

This chain links TRBV7-2 with TRBJ2-5; without DNA, the TCRdb call of TRBD2 cannot be checked. Germline V gene lookup returns CDR1 SGHTA and CDR2 FQGNSA. The CDR3 contains 15 residues. The CDR3: CASSLAGGIQETQYF.

V usage is TRBV4-1 and J usage is TRBJ1-5; TCRdb's D call of TRBD1 is untestable without DNA. The CDR3 extends over 15 amino acids. Looked up from germline, CDR1 is MGHRA and CDR2 is YSYEKL. The CDR3 sequence: CASSSLGTAGEAQHF.